These T cell receptor beta chains were read from a single sample in a study of blood T cell repertoires in COVID-19. Using immunoSEQ multiplex PCR, the repertoire was profiled, and TCRdb retains in-frame clones only, with some absent. The sample includes about 330,000 clones, approximately 87% of them seen just once. Sample: PBMCs or T cells enriched from blood (not recorded which). These TCRs come from a woman under 40 who had recovered from COVID-19. Both conserved end residues are part of each CDR3. D genes are given only for firm matches. The size of a clone is reported for some rows only, either as once, few or many, or as a class for expanded clones.

TRBV3-1/TRBV3-2	NA	TRBJ2-5	NA	TGTGCCAGCAGCAGGGGAGGAGAGACCCAGTACTTC	CASSRGGETQYF
TRBV5-4	NA	TRBJ1-6	TRBD1	TGTGCCAGCAGCTTGGATCGACAGGGAAATTCACCCCTCCACTTT	CASSLDRQGNSPLHF
TRBV23-1	NA	TRBJ1-2	NA	TGCGCCAGCAGTCAATCGGCAGGAAGGGGCCTCTATGGCTACACCTTC	CASSQSAGRGLYGYTF
TRBV27	NA	TRBJ2-7	NA	TGTGCCAGCAACCCGACAGGGACTGACGAGCAGTACTTC	CASNPTGTDEQYF
TRBV7-6	NA	TRBJ1-1	TRBD1	TGTGCCAGCAGTCGTACAGGGGACACTGAAGCTTTCTTT	CASSRTGDTEAFF
TRBV7-2	NA	TRBJ1-1	NA	TGTGCCAGCAGCTTAGATGGGGGCGGCACTGAAGCTTTCTTT	CASSLDGGGTEAFF
TRBV28	NA	TRBJ1-4	TRBD1	TGTGCCAGCAGTTGGACAGGAAGAAATGAAAAACTGTTTTTT	CASSWTGRNEKLFF
TRBV9	NA	TRBJ2-5	TRBD2	TGTGCCAGCAGCGTAGGGGCTAGCGGGGGGGCAGGAGAGACCCAGTACTTC	CASSVGASGGAGETQYF
TRBV27	NA	TRBJ1-5	TRBD1	TGTGCCAGCAGCCATGGGACAGGCGTAGGGGGCAATCAGCCCCAGCATTTT	CASSHGTGVGGNQPQHF
TRBV5-4	NA	TRBJ2-7	NA	TGTGCCAGCAGTCAATGGAGCTCCTACGAGCAGTACTTC	CASSQWSSYEQYF
TRBV6-5	NA	TRBJ1-4	NA	TGTGCCAGCAGTTCCAGGGTGGGCCAGCGTAATGAAAAACTGTTTTTT	CASSSRVGQRNEKLFF
TRBV5-1	NA	TRBJ2-7	NA	TGCGCCAGCAGCCCTGGAGGGACAGCCTCCTACGAGCAGTACTTC	CASSPGGTASYEQYF
TRBV28	NA	TRBJ1-1	NA	TGTGCCAGCAGTCCAGGCCGCACTGAAGCTTTCTTT	CASSPGRTEAFF
TRBV3-1/TRBV3-2	NA	TRBJ1-2	TRBD1	TGTGCCAGCAGCTTGGACAGGGGAGACTATGGCTACACCTTC	CASSLDRGDYGYTF
TRBV7-9	NA	TRBJ1-6	NA	TGTGCCAGCAGCTTAGCTAAGGGCAGGGATGATTCACCCCTCCACTTT	CASSLAKGRDDSPLHF
TRBV28	NA	TRBJ2-5	TRBD1	TGTGCCAGCAGCTCAAGGACAGGGGAAGAGACCCAGTACTTC	CASSSRTGEETQYF
TRBV4-1	few	TRBJ2-2	NA	TGCGCCAGCAGCCAAGTTGATATGGGCTTAGTCACCGGGGAGCTGTTTTTT	CASSQVDMGLVTGELFF
TRBV30	NA	TRBJ2-2	NA	TGTGCCTGGAGTCAGGGAATGAACACCGGGGAGCTGTTTTTT	CAWSQGMNTGELFF
TRBV19	few	TRBJ2-1	TRBD1	TGTGCCACCCGGGACAGAGACAATGAGCAGTTCTTC	CATRDRDNEQFF
TRBV9	NA	TRBJ2-1	TRBD2	TGTGCCAGCAGCACCAGGACTAGCGGCGGTGAGCAGTTCTTC	CASSTRTSGGEQFF
TRBV19	NA	TRBJ2-1	TRBD1	TGTGCCAGTAGTAGGACAGGGAGCTCCTACAATGAGCAGTTCTTC	CASSRTGSSYNEQFF
TRBV28	NA	TRBJ1-5	TRBD1	TGTGCCAGCATGGCAGGGGGCTACCCGGGGCAGCCCCAGCATTTT	CASMAGGYPGQPQHF
TRBV19	NA	TRBJ1-5	TRBD1	TGTGCCAGTACCAGGGGGAGAGTCGGCAATCAGCCCCAGCATTTT	CASTRGRVGNQPQHF
TRBV9	NA	TRBJ2-1	TRBD2	TGTGCCAGCAGCGGCAATAGCGGGGGCGATGAGCAGTTCTTC	CASSGNSGGDEQFF
TRBV7-2	once	TRBJ1-2	TRBD1	TGTGCCAGCAGCCTCCTCGACAGGGGGCGTCTCCACTATGGCTACACCTTC	CASSLLDRGRLHYGYTF
TRBV4-1	NA	TRBJ2-7	NA	TGCGCCAGCAGCCAAGAGAGGGGGGGGGCCTACGAGCAGTACTTC	CASSQERGGAYEQYF
TRBV30	NA	TRBJ1-3	NA	TGTGCCTTGGGACAATCTGGAAACACCATATATTTT	CALGQSGNTIYF
TRBV10-3	NA	TRBJ1-2	TRBD1	TGTGCCATCAGTGAGTCGGGGGACAGGGGCTATGGCTACACCTTC	CAISESGDRGYGYTF
TRBV10-3	NA	TRBJ1-3	NA	TGTGCCATCAGCTTCACTCAGGGTAACCCTGGAAACACCATATATTTT	CAISFTQGNPGNTIYF
TRBV5-1	NA	TRBJ2-7	NA	TGCGCCAGCAGCACCCGGGGAGGGACAACCCCCCCCGAGCAGTACTTC	CASSTRGGTTPPEQYF
TRBV6-5	NA	TRBJ1-2	NA	TGTGCCAGCAGGGTGGGGCAGGGACTTGGCTACACCTTC	CASRVGQGLGYTF
TRBV7-3	NA	TRBJ2-5	TRBD1	TGTGCCAGCAGCTTAGGGGGCAGGGGGCAAGAGACCCAGTACTTC	CASSLGGRGQETQYF
TRBV10-1	NA	TRBJ1-6	NA	TGCGCCAGCAGTGAGACGACTTATTCACCCCTCCACTTT	CASSETTYSPLHF
TRBV6-1	few	TRBJ1-2	TRBD1	TGTGCCAGCAGTGAATACCACCGGACAGGGCTTTATGGCTACACCTTC	CASSEYHRTGLYGYTF
TRBV5-6	NA	TRBJ1-2	NA	TGTGCCAGCAGCTTGGGGCCGACAGCCCCTAACTATGGCTACACCTTC	CASSLGPTAPNYGYTF
TRBV7-9	few	TRBJ2-7	NA	TGTGCCAGCAGCCCCGGGTCTCCTCGCTACGAGCAGTACTTC	CASSPGSPRYEQYF
TRBV3-1/TRBV3-2	NA	TRBJ1-4	TRBD1	TGTGCCAGCAGCCCCCGGGACAGCTCATTGAAACTGTTTTTT	CASSPRDSSLKLFF
TRBV4-1	NA	TRBJ2-1	NA	TGCGCCAGCAGCCCCCTCGCGGCAAGCCCCTACAATGAGCAGTTCTTC	CASSPLAASPYNEQFF
TRBV11-3	NA	TRBJ2-1	TRBD2	TGTGCCAGCAGCCTAAGCTCAAATAGCGGGGGGACGCAGTTCTTC	CASSLSSNSGGTQFF
TRBV2	NA	TRBJ2-7	TRBD1	TGTGCCAGCGAGGGACAGGGGGCCGGTGAGCAGTACTTC	CASEGQGAGEQYF
TRBV28	NA	TRBJ1-1	NA	TGTGCCAGCATCCCCACTACGGGGGGACGGGCTGAAGCTTTCTTT	CASIPTTGGRAEAFF
TRBV7-3	NA	TRBJ2-1	NA	TGTGCCAGCAGCTTAACACTCCCCGGAGGCAATGAGCAGTTCTTC	CASSLTLPGGNEQFF
TRBV9	once	TRBJ2-7	NA	TGTGCCAGCAGCGTAGTTGGAGACCCCCGTTACGAGCAGTACTTC	CASSVVGDPRYEQYF
TRBV15	once	TRBJ2-7	TRBD2	TGTGCCACCAGTTTGGGGGTACTAGCGGATTACGAGCAGTACTTC	CATSLGVLADYEQYF
TRBV7-2	NA	TRBJ2-3	NA	TGTGCCAGCAGCCGTGGGAGGGATACGCAGTATTTT	CASSRGRDTQYF
TRBV20-1	NA	TRBJ1-5	TRBD1	TGCAGTGCTAGTACAGGGGTCTCAAATCAGCCCCAGCATTTT	CSASTGVSNQPQHF
TRBV7-2	NA	TRBJ2-7	TRBD2	TGTGCCAGCAGCTTATTTGCTACCTGGCGGGGGGACCCCTACGAGCAGTACTTC	CASSLFATWRGDPYEQYF
TRBV15	once	TRBJ2-1	TRBD1	TGTGCCACCAGCACGCCAGTGACAGGGAGCTCCTACAATGAGCAGTTCTTC	CATSTPVTGSSYNEQFF
TRBV5-5	NA	TRBJ1-5	NA	TGTGCCAGCAGCTTGGATAGGGGTCAGCCCCAGCATTTT	CASSLDRGQPQHF